These T cell receptor beta chains were read from a single sample in a study of T cells expressing NK-cell markers. TCRdb re-called the 5' RACE reads and catalogs CDR3 proteins one per entry, DNA excluded. This sample's clone table lists 500,000 to 700,000 distinct CDR3 sequences. The sequenced material came from blood T cells: a sorted CD56 or NKG2C T cell subset, CD4+ or CD8+ T cells, or bulk PBMC T cells (not recorded which). Source of these receptors: a man aged 18 to 29 in good health. Each CDR3 is given with its conserved first and last residue.

v_gene	j_gene	CDR3aa
TRBV7-9	TRBJ2-5	CASSFVSGPGTQYF
TRBV20-1	TRBJ1-2	CSARVKGSGGYTF
TRBV15	TRBJ2-1	CATSRVGDLYNEQFF
TRBV7-2	TRBJ2-4	CASSQMGGSFWYF
TRBV12-3/TRBV12-4	TRBJ1-2	CASNRTPGTGNYGYTF
TRBV7-2	TRBJ2-3	CASSFTREYTQYF
TRBV20-1	TRBJ2-7	CSARGDSGYEQYF
TRBV11-2	TRBJ2-1	CASSRPTGGVKEMGSYNEQFF
TRBV12-3/TRBV12-4	TRBJ1-2	CASSLISGYTF
TRBV3-1	TRBJ2-5	CASSQDLAGTRETQYF
TRBV15	TRBJ2-2	CATSSGQGATGELFF
TRBV5-1	TRBJ1-1	CASSLDGAGVNTEAFF
TRBV5-5	TRBJ1-5	CASSPWGASGNQPQHF
TRBV7-9	TRBJ2-5	CASLGGDGTQYF
TRBV19	TRBJ1-4	CASSGTGGDEKLFF
TRBV3-1	TRBJ2-1	CASSGGELDEQFF
TRBV7-2	TRBJ2-7	CASSFLSTGQGSYEQYF
TRBV4-3	TRBJ1-5	CASSQQDRRYQHF
TRBV7-9	TRBJ2-1	CASSARDRGVNEQFF
TRBV5-1	TRBJ2-2	CASSLVSGVVGELFF
TRBV12-3/TRBV12-4	TRBJ2-7	CASSSIRSEQYF
TRBV19	TRBJ2-1	CASNTDGRVSYNEQFF
TRBV7-6	TRBJ2-7	CASSIGQGAYEQYF
TRBV5-5	TRBJ2-7	CASSLGAGPLYEQYF
TRBV4-1	TRBJ2-3	CASSQDLVAGRAGPDTQYF
TRBV20-1	TRBJ1-4	CSAREGQGVAEKLFF
TRBV29-1	TRBJ1-3	CSVVWRQPSSGNTTYF
TRBV14	TRBJ2-7	CASRTSGGSYEQYF
TRBV7-6	TRBJ2-7	CASSLAAGGPGYEQYF
TRBV12-3/TRBV12-4	TRBJ2-1	CASTWTSPNEQFF
TRBV6-5	TRBJ1-1	CASSSPPLDGLNTEAFF
TRBV30	TRBJ1-1	CAWREKRLNTEAFF
TRBV20-1	TRBJ2-1	CSAKEIAGVDYNEQFF
TRBV29-1	TRBJ1-2	CSVYKQDYGYTF
TRBV4-1	TRBJ1-4	CASSPSGPTATNEKLFF
TRBV7-9	TRBJ2-1	CASSLGTTRDNNEQFF
TRBV7-3	TRBJ2-2	CASSLEVAGGPSGELFF
TRBV12-3/TRBV12-4	TRBJ2-2	CASRGQTVNTGELFF
TRBV20-1	TRBJ2-3	CSASNQGHTDTQYF
TRBV20-1	TRBJ2-7	CSARERQRGHEQYF
TRBV10-3	TRBJ1-5	CAISKGGDQPQHF
TRBV20-1	TRBJ1-5	CSARRPELNSNQPQHF
TRBV29-1	TRBJ1-1	CSVERAGTEAFF
TRBV7-6	TRBJ2-1	CASSAGTGKRGNEQFF
TRBV5-1	TRBJ2-5	CASRPGLAGGYQETQYF
TRBV7-2	TRBJ2-1	CASSLVASVNEQFF
TRBV29-1	TRBJ2-5	CSVEIYRNQETQYF